This T cell receptor beta chain is from a study of preoperative IRX-2 immunotherapy in early breast cancer. Produced via immunoSEQ multiplex PCR; TCRdb's table is partial and in-frame only. Altogether 1,000 to 1,300 clones are present, approximately 81% being singletons, with the ten largest covering approximately 7.6%. This CDR3 has 16 amino acids. The ends lost 7 bases at V and 8 bases at J; junction bases unmatched: 16. Germline loops: CDR1 MDHEN, CDR2 SYDVKM. Treatment: preoperative locoregional IRX-2 cytokine immunotherapy. Samples came from a phase Ib trial of preoperative locoregional IRX-2 cytokine immunotherapy.

This clonotype was sampled from a human donor with breast cancer. The specimen comprised tumor tissue, sampled before IRX-2 immunotherapy. The V gene is TRBV28, the J gene TRBJ1-2, with 10 bases fitting TRBD1. CDR3 residues: CASNKGTGERFGGYTF. Written as DNA, the CDR3 is TGTGCCAGCAATAAAGGGACAGGGGAAAGATTTGGCGGCTACACCTTC.